The 20 T cell receptor beta chains listed next were all sequenced from one sample in a study of T-cell reconstitution after alpha-beta-depleted transplantation in children. TCRbeta library construction was performed incorporating unique molecular identifiers. One entry per CDR3 protein results from TCRdb running MiXCR on the PCR reads. Of a few hundred thousand distinct CDR3 sequences listed, about an eighth are singletons. The input for sequencing was PBMCs, taken from the stem cell graft. The receptors originated from a human donor who donated a stem cell graft to a child with Fanconi anemia.

CDR3 in DNA: TGTGCCAGCAGCGCCCCGAATGAGCAGTTCTTC. Residues: CASSAPNEQFF. The gene calls are TRBV28 and TRBJ2-1; D gene unclear. The CDR3 is 11 residues long. The V gene lost 6 bases and the J gene lost 7 bases, with 7 bases spanning the gap. Germline CDR1 MDHEN, CDR2 SYDVKM.

The rearrangement uses TRBV7-6 and TRBJ2-5; no clear D gene. Trimming removed 4 bases from V and 5 bases from J, with 11 bases in between. This CDR3 spans 13 amino acids. Germline lookup yields CDR1 SGHVS and CDR2 FNYEAQ. CDR3 nucleotides: TGTGCCAGCAGCTCGACATCGGCTGAGACCCAGTACTTC. Its translation: CASSSTSAETQYF.

The table lists this clonotype with many counts. The chain recombines TRBV12-3 or TRBV12-4 with TRBJ1-1; D is uncertain. Trimming shortened V by 4 bases and J by 8 bases, and 8 bases separated the two germline ends. CDR3 size: 11 residues. CDR3 DNA: TGTGCCAGCAGTTATACTGAGGAAGCTTTCTTT. It specifies CASSYTEEAFF.

This clonotype was observed many times. J is TRBJ2-3 and V is TRBV6-2 or TRBV6-3; no clear D gene. Trimming removed 5 bases from V and 7 bases from J, with 16 bases in between. The CDR3 length is 14 residues. Germline-derived CDR1 and CDR2 are MNHEY and SVGEGT. The CDR3 loop reads CASSRPLGLNTQYF. The CDR3 nucleotides are TGTGCCAGCAGTCGACCCCTTGGGTTAAATACGCAGTATTTT.

This clonotype was seen a handful of times. The chain combines TRBV5-5 with TRBJ2-7, with unresolved D. CDR3 length: 14 amino acids. Germline V CDR1 and CDR2: SGHKS, YYEKEE (reference sequence). Trimming shortened V by 2 bases and J by 2 bases, and 11 bases separated the two germline ends. DNA for the CDR3: TGTGCCAGCAGCTTCGGTGAAGCTGCCTACGAGCAGTACTTC. It encodes CASSFGEAAYEQYF. Variable domain in full (rest from reference TRBV5-5 and TRBJ2-7): DAGVTQSPTHLIKTRGQQVTLRCSPISGHKSVSWYQQVLGQGPQFIFQYYEKEERGRGNFPDRFSARQFPNYSSELNVNALLLGDSALYLCASSFGEAAYEQYFGPGTRLTVT.

In this sample, this clonotype turned up many times. V and J are TRBV6-5 and TRBJ2-3; weak D call: TRBD2 (5 bases). Trimming removed 4 bases at V and 0 bases at J, with 11 bases between. The CDR3 totals 15 residues. CDR1 is MNHEY, CDR2 SVGAGI, per germline. This CDR3 is CASSFDGESTDTQYF. In DNA form, the CDR3 reads TGTGCCAGCAGTTTCGACGGGGAAAGCACAGATACGCAGTATTTT.

This chain joins TRBV28 and TRBJ2-7, with a tentative D call TRBD1 (6 bases). The CDR3 is 17 residues long. CDR1 is MDHEN, CDR2 SYDVKM, per germline. The germline V and J ends were trimmed by 4 bases and 1 base, with 20 bases remaining between them. The CDR3 DNA is TGTGCCAGCAGTTCCACCTACCAGGGGTTCGAATCCTACGAGCAGTACGTC. Protein product: CASSSTYQGFESYEQYV.

The chain carries TRBV5-4 and TRBJ1-6; TRBD1 matches 10 bases. Unmatched junction bases numbered 5, after V lost 4 bases and J lost 7 bases. Germline lookup yields CDR1 SGHNT and CDR2 YYREEE (reference sequence). CDR3 length: 15 residues. The CDR3 region is CASSVGTGENSPLHF. In nucleotides, the CDR3 is TGTGCCAGCAGCGTCGGGACAGGGGAGAATTCACCCCTCCACTTT.

This clonotype was recorded a few times. CDR3 DNA: TGCGCCAGCAGCCAAGACCACCCACCCAGCTATGGCTACACCTTC. Translation: CASSQDHPPSYGYTF. The genes are TRBV4-3 and TRBJ1-2; D remains unclear. The germline V gene has CDR1 LGHNA and CDR2 YSLEER. The CDR3 consists of 15 residues. V gave up 0 bases and J gave up 4 bases, with 12 bases separating them.

V gene TRBV9 combines with J gene TRBJ2-2; D is unclear. This CDR3 region has 15 residues. Germline CDR1 reads SGDLS; CDR2 reads YYNGEE. V was trimmed by 0 bases and J by 1 base, leaving 7 bases between them. CDR3 DNA: TGTGCCAGCAGCGTAGGGCCGGGGAACACCGGGGAGCTGTTTTTT. Protein product: CASSVGPGNTGELFF.

Ten or more counts support this clonotype. J is TRBJ2-2 and V is TRBV7-8; D possibly matches TRBD1 or TRBD2 (6 bases each). CDR1 SGHVS and CDR2 FQNEAQ come from the germline V gene. Trimming removed 5 bases at V and 3 bases at J, with 16 bases between. This CDR3 contains 16 residues. CDR3 coding DNA: TGTGCCAGCAGCCTAGGGGGACTGATGTACACCGGGGAGCTGTTTTTT. Amino acid sequence: CASSLGGLMYTGELFF.

The chain combines TRBV6-5 with TRBJ1-2; 8 bases map to TRBD1. V dropped 4 bases and J dropped 5; count of bases not matched to a gene: 6. Per the germline V gene, CDR1 is MNHEY and CDR2 is SVGAGI. This CDR3 has 14 residues. CDR3 DNA sequence: TGTGCCAGCAGTTTCTTACAGGGGGGATATGGCTACACCTTC. Its protein product is CASSFLQGGYGYTF.

This clonotype was recorded many times. The chain combines TRBV7-6 with TRBJ2-3, with TRBD2 matching 9 bases. Germline CDR1 reads SGHVS; CDR2 reads FNYEAQ. The junction had 11 bases not matched to a gene; V was cut back by 5 bases and J by 8 bases. The CDR3 sequence is 15 residues long. The CDR3 sequence is CASSPSAGGQGTQYF. The CDR3 bases are TGTGCCAGCAGCCCATCGGCGGGGGGGCAGGGTACGCAGTATTTT.

The V gene is TRBV4-3, the J gene TRBJ1-2; possibly TRBD1 for D (6 bases). V dropped 4 bases and J dropped 5 bases, with 17 bases sitting between them. CDR1 LGHNA and CDR2 YSLEER come from the germline V gene. This CDR3 region has 15 residues. In nucleotides, the CDR3 is TGCGCCAGCAGCCCCTGGGCTTTACAGGGATATGGCTACACCTTC. Encoded protein: CASSPWALQGYGYTF.

The CDR3 protein is CASGEGLGYTF. CDR3 nucleotide sequence: TGCGCCAGCGGGGAGGGACTTGGCTACACCTTC. V gene TRBV10-2 combines with J gene TRBJ1-2, with a possible D match to TRBD1 (5 bases). Deletions cut 8 bases from V and 7 bases from J, with 11 bases between. Germline V CDR1 and CDR2: WSHSY, SAAADI. This CDR3 spans 11 amino acids.

This rearrangement joins TRBV5-6 to TRBJ1-1; D is unresolved. Between the trimmed V and J ends, which lost 4 bases and 7 bases, there was a span of 17 bases. The CDR3 sequence is 14 residues long. Germline CDR1 and CDR2: SGHDT and YYEEEE. As DNA, the CDR3 is TGTGCCAGCAGCCGCTCAGTTCTTTACGGTGAAGCTTTCTTT. Its translation is CASSRSVLYGEAFF.

CDR3 nucleotides: TGCAGTGCCCCAGCGGGTACCTCGCCCGAGCAGTTCTTC. The encoded protein is CSAPAGTSPEQFF. J is TRBJ2-1 and V is TRBV20-1, with D tentatively TRBD2 (6 bases). The V gene's germline CDR1 is DFQATT and CDR2 SNEGSKA (reference sequence). CDR3 length: 13 residues. The ends were cut back, 6 bases at V and 10 bases at J, with 19 bases in the middle.

The chain is built from TRBV7-3 and TRBJ2-1; either TRBD1 or TRBD2 may fit D (5 bases each). The CDR3 consists of 16 residues. Trimming left V 4 bases short and J 8 bases short, with 21 bases between. Germline V CDR1 and CDR2: SGHTA, FQGTGA. For the CDR3, the DNA is TGTGCCAGCAGCTCATTGAACGGGGCCCAAAGGCATGAGCAGTTCTTC. Translated: CASSSLNGAQRHEQFF. The whole variable domain, filled in from reference TRBV7-3 and TRBJ2-1, reads GAGVSQTPSNKVTEKGKYVELRCDPISGHTALYWYRQSLGQGPEFLIYFQGTGAADDSGLPNDRFFAVRPEGSVSTLKIQRTERGDSAVYLCASSSLNGAQRHEQFFGPGTRLTVL.

This clonotype appeared a few times. The chain combines TRBV20-1 with TRBJ1-4; a weak D match, TRBD1 (5 bases). The CDR3 extends over 12 amino acids. Germline CDR1 and CDR2: DFQATT and SNEGSKA (reference sequence). V lost 5 bases to trimming and J lost 7 bases, with 11 bases between them. CDR3 loop: CSAGWGIEKLFF. DNA of the CDR3: TGCAGTGCTGGGTGGGGGATTGAAAAACTGTTTTTT.

This clonotype appeared many times. J is TRBJ2-7 and V is TRBV14; no clear D. Germline lookup yields CDR1 SGHDN and CDR2 FVKESK. Trimming shortened V by 4 bases and J by 3 bases, and 13 bases separated the two germline ends. CDR3 size: 14 residues. The CDR3 coding sequence is TGTGCCAGCAGCCGAGTTAAGGAGAACTACGAGCAGTACGTC. It encodes CASSRVKENYEQYV.